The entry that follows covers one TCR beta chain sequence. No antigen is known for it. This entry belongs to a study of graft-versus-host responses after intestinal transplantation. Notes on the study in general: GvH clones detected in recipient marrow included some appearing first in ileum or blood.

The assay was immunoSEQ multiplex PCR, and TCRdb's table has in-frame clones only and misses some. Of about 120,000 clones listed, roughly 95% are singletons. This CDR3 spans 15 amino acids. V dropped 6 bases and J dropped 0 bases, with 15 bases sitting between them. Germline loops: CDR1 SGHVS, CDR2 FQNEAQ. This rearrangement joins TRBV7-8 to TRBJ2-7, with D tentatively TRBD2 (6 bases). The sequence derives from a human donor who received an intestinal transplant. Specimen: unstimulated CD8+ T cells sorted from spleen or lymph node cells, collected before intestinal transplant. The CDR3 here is CASRFTGSSSYEQYF. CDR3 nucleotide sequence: TGTGCCAGCAGGTTTACCGGGAGTAGCTCCTACGAGCAGTACTTC.